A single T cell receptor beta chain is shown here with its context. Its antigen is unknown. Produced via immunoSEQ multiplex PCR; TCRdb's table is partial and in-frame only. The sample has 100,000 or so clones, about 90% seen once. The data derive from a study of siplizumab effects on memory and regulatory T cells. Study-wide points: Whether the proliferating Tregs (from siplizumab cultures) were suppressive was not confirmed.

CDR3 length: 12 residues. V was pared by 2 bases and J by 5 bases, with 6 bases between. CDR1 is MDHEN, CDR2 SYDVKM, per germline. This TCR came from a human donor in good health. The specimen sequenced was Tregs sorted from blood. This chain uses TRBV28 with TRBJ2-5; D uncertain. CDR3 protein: CASSLVRETQYF. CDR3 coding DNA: TGTGCCAGCAGTTTAGTCCGGGAGACCCAGTACTTC.